A single sample gave rise to the 5 T cell receptor beta chains below, sequenced in a study of blood T cell repertoires in COVID-19. The assay was immunoSEQ multiplex PCR, and TCRdb's table has in-frame clones only and misses some. The profile shows over 250,000 clones, around 84% of them singletons. The sequenced material came from PBMCs or T cells enriched from blood (not recorded which). The receptors here all came from a man aged 25-45 years with acute COVID-19.

This chain uses TRBV15 with TRBJ2-5; TRBD2 aligns across 13 bases. The germline CDR1 and CDR2 sequences are LNHNV and YYDKDF (reference sequence). Trimming cost V 0 bases and J 2 bases; bases outside gene matches: 6. The CDR3 sequence is 18 residues long. DNA for the CDR3: TGTGCCACCAGCAGAGATTGGACTAGCGGGGGACCACAAGAGACCCAGTACTTC. Translating it yields CATSRDWTSGGPQETQYF.

The chain uses TRBV11-3 and TRBJ2-7, with D possibly TRBD2 on 5 matching bases. The V gene lost 0 bases and the J gene lost 1 base, with 7 bases spanning the gap. CDR1 SGHNT and CDR2 YENEEA come from the germline V gene. This CDR3 spans 14 amino acids. The CDR3 reads CASSLEAGSYEQYV. CDR3 sequence (DNA): TGTGCCAGCAGCTTAGAGGCGGGTTCCTACGAGCAGTACGTC.

CDR3 coding DNA: TGTGCCAGCAGTTACCCTGGTTCTGGAGGTAATGAGCAGTTCTTC. This codes for CASSYPGSGGNEQFF. The chain uses TRBV6-5 and TRBJ2-1, with a weak D call TRBD2 (5 bases). The CDR3 contains 15 residues. V was pared by 2 bases and J by 7 bases, with 15 bases between. Germline loops: CDR1 MNHEY, CDR2 SVGAGI.

V gene TRBV12-3 or TRBV12-4 combines with J gene TRBJ1-1; maybe TRBD1 (6 bases). The CDR3 totals 12 residues. The V end lost 2 bases, the J end lost 7 bases, and 8 bases lay between the germline ends. The CDR3 nucleotides are TGTGCCAGCAGTTTAAGGGACATTGAAGCTTTCTTT. Its protein is CASSLRDIEAFF.

This clone has a handful of counts. The V and J genes are TRBV7-5 and TRBJ2-7; whether TRBD1, the table's D call, matches the DNA was not checked. TRBV7-5 is a listed pseudogene. The CDR3 loop spans 14 amino acids. DNA of the CDR3: TGTGTCAGAAGCTCCCCCGGGACAAACTACGAGCAGTACGTC. Protein product: CVRSSPGTNYEQYV.